This TCR beta chain was captured by sequencing in a study of blood T cells in healthy people across ages. The second PCR ran roughly 7 to 12 cycles with a sample-barcoded 5' primer and J-beta primers. Each cDNA was tagged by a template-switch adaptor containing 12 random nucleotides. TCRdb reanalysed the 5' RACE reads using MiXCR and keeps one entry per CDR3 protein. The sample shows about 570,000 distinct CDR3 sequences, about 27% of them seen only once. Study conclusions and caveats: Compared with aged donors, long-lived donors showed fewer expanded clones, suggesting selection.

With regard to this clonotype: Its antigen is currently unknown.

This sample was also put to use in a study of T cells of mothers and their children. That publication notes: Samples were provided by three healthy Caucasian mothers and their six children. TCR recombination output is shaped by thymic selection similarly in related and unrelated pairs.

This TCR derives from a boy between 2 and 15 years old in good health. Sequenced: blood.

The DNA of the CDR3 is TGTGCCACCAGCAGCGGAAGAGCCAACTATGGCTACACCTTC. Protein product: CATSSGRANYGYTF. The chain couples TRBV15 to TRBJ1-2; D is ambiguous. There are 14 residues in the CDR3. V lost 3 bases, J lost 2 bases, and 10 bases lay in between. Germline V lookup: CDR1 LNHNV, CDR2 YYDKDF (reference sequence).